This T cell receptor beta chain was recorded in a study of Ad26.COV2.S vaccination and SARS-CoV-2 variants. Study-wide context: The study gave Ad26.COV2.S intramuscularly, once or twice 56 days apart. Overall study results and limits: Reportedly, spike-specific CD8+ and CD4+ T cell responses achieved substantial breadth once vaccination had taken place.

The table came from immunoSEQ multiplex PCR; TCRdb's copy has only in-frame clones and leaves some out. The profile shows 250,000 or so clones, approximately 90% of them singletons. The treatment here: about 20 received Ad26.COV2.S at low or high dose, single or two shots; roughly five received placebo; per-sample allocation not given. Day 63 after the first injection of vaccine or placebo was the sampling time. V lost 1 base and J 4 bases, leaving 2 bases between the germline ends. CDR3 size: 12 residues. A remark on this clone: The antigen remains unidentified.

The starting material was peripheral blood, obtained in a trial of Ad26.COV2.S vaccine versus placebo. The TCR comes from a person aged 18-65 years who received the Ad26.COV2.S COVID-19 vaccine or a placebo. The gene calls are TRBV12-3 or TRBV12-4 and TRBJ2-1; D is uncertain. The CDR3 reads CASSLGYNEQFF. The CDR3 nucleotides read TGTGCCAGCAGTTTAGGGTACAATGAGCAGTTCTTC.